This entry describes one T cell receptor beta chain. Its cognate antigen has yet to be identified. One base away there is no much larger clone; base qualities are not given. This record belongs to a study of blood T cells in healthy people across ages (dated by TCRdb to the mid-2010s). Study-wide context: In model experiments, template switching captured roughly one uniquely barcoded TCR beta cDNA molecule for every two T cells. Age-related changes in TCR beta repertoire diversity were measured in the study by deep sequencing normalized with unique cDNA molecular identifiers. Four age groups were formed from the donors: young (average roughly 15 years), middle-aged (roughly 38), aged (62) and long-lived (approximately 80). To avoid experimental bias, donors of different ages were spread randomly across the sequencing lanes. For two donors (one aged 18 to 29 and one aged 80 or older), the study analyzed two additional independent replicas of 1 million unique cDNA reads from the same blood draw. Results the study describes overall, beyond this receptor: Donor CMV infection status was unknown, potentially confounding age-related changes in expanded clonotypes. Total diversity estimates from one million sequenced T cells were considered lower bounds and underestimates. Compared with the aged group, the long-lived group had more naive CD4+ T cells, fewer expanded clones and increased TCR diversity, a pattern suggesting age selection. Because profiling used bulk unsorted PBMCs, naive and antigen-experienced compartments could not be compared conclusively. A strong correlation was found between observed TCR beta diversity and the percentage of naive T cells measured by flow cytometry. Observed TCR beta diversity per million T cells fell roughly linearly with age, and a significant reduction was already apparent by age roughly 40.

Inclusive of the bounding cysteine and phenylalanine, the CDR3 is 13 residues long. The read is trimmed to its CDR3 DNA, 39 bases read in frame from base 1. A distance of 9 bases separates the germline ends of V and J, which lose 4 bases and 3 bases respectively. From a lookup of the germline V gene, CDR1 and CDR2 are LGHNA and YNFKEQ. Donors were around 37 systemically healthy Caucasian individuals from Russia aged roughly 6 to 90 years. Approximately 9 milliliters of peripheral blood were collected from each donor into EDTA-treated Vacutainer tubes. PBMCs were isolated by Ficoll-Paque density-gradient centrifugation, with at least 6 million obtained per sample. Trizol reagent was used to extract total RNA from PBMCs, with at least 6 micrograms per sample. For every donor, an aliquot of PBMCs went through flow cytometry to measure the percentages of naive CD45RAhigh/CD27high T cells. The library was built by means of 5' RACE. Sequencing was performed on an Illumina HiSeq 2500. The second PCR ran for roughly 7 to 11 cycles and used a J-beta primer mix along with a sample-barcoded 5' primer. A template-switch 5' adaptor carrying 12 random nucleotides introduced a unique molecular identifier onto each TCR beta cDNA molecule. Each sample yielded at least 3 million CDR3-containing paired-end reads. First-strand cDNA was synthesized from all RNA with the Mint cDNA synthesis kit, primed by a TRBC-specific oligonucleotide. All cDNA was treated with uracil-DNA glycosylase and then went through a first 18-cycle PCR with the universal primers M1SS and BC2_uni_R. Per the authors' processing: For normalization, 1 million high-quality reads were randomly selected from each sample, with every read carrying a distinct molecular identifier. Instead of being binned into consensus sequences, reads with shared molecular identifiers were discarded. CDR3 identification, clonotype clustering and error correction used MiTCR with a Q25 quality threshold and the strictest error-elimination algorithm. Lower-bound total TCR beta diversity was estimated with a nonparametric unseen species model using Euler transformation. Using fastp trimming at Q25 and MiXCR clonotype assembly, TCRdb reanalyzed the public sequencing data and kept in-frame beta chains. Identical CDR3 protein sequences are pooled into one entry, listed with their most common genes and DNA. The V and J calls here are based on TCRdb, not the publication. This sample holds 650,000 to 800,000 distinct CDR3 sequences; around 50% were observed only once. The biggest ten clones account for roughly 12% of the sample.

The receptor comes from a woman aged 80 or over in good health. Sequencing was performed on blood. The V and J segments used are TRBV4-2 and TRBJ1-1, with the D gene uncertain. The CDR3 here reads CASSPDRYTEAFF. The bases are TGTGCCAGCAGCCCCGACCGCTACACTGAAGCTTTCTTT.